This T cell receptor (beta chain) stems from a study of monozygotic twins with inflammatory bowel disease (dated by TCRdb to between 2019 and 2020). As for the study more broadly: A total of 28 monozygotic twin pairs were included in the full study, comprising nine German pairs (four IBD-concordant, five IBD-discordant) and 19 IBD-discordant Danish pairs. The search for disease-associated traits relied mainly on comparing IBD patients with their genetically identical healthy co-twins within discordant pairs. Each individual had, on average, about 151 000 unique TCRalpha sequences and 181 000 unique TCRbeta sequences available for analysis.

Preparation of the library involved 5' RACE. The input for every TCR library was approximately 3,500 ng of total RNA. For each sample, cDNA synthesis with SMARTScribe reverse transcriptase was split into eight separate reactions. During cDNA synthesis, template switching was used to introduce unique molecular identifiers that contained a 6-nucleotide sample barcode. TCRalpha and TCRbeta cDNA was amplified by two nested PCRs of 16 and 9 cycles, with bead purification after each PCR. Before amplification, the cDNA was treated with uracil DNA-glycosylase and purified using the QIAquick PCR purification kit. The second PCR was the step at which Illumina TruSeq-compatible adapters and sample-specific barcodes were added. Library quality and concentration were assessed using TapeStation and Qubit, and about 5 ng of each library was pooled. The pooled libraries were sequenced with 2 x 100 bp reads and custom sequencing primers on an Illumina HiSeq2500 single-index Rapid Run. As for the authors' bioinformatics: PCR and sequencing errors were corrected by UMI-based consensus assembly using MiGEC version 1.2.6. MiXCR version 2.1.1 was used for V(D)J alignment, clonotype assembly and CDR3 extraction. To normalise gene usage, clonotype sharing and MAIT/NKT TCR abundance, the analysis used the top 1000, 10 000 and 20 000 clonotypes per sample. Diversity was computed as the inverse Simpson index with the vegan R package after downsampling to 27 000 UMIs. Statistical testing used paired Mann-Whitney U tests on the discordant twin pairs and applied Benjamini-Hochberg correction for multiple testing. With the reads reprocessed by TCRdb, a single entry stands for each CDR3 protein sequence and no DNA is reported. TCRdb's processing, not the authors' own work, is the source of the V and J calls. The table for this sample records 85,000 to 110,000 distinct CDR3 sequences. Under 2.5% of the sample is in the top ten clones.

From each donor, an approximately 2.5 ml peripheral blood sample was collected into PAXgene tubes and kept at -80 degrees C. Without T cell sorting, total RNA was isolated from whole blood using the PAXgene blood miRNA kit on an automated QIAcube. Peripheral blood from monozygotic twin pairs, either concordant or discordant for inflammatory bowel disease, underwent deep TCRalpha and TCRbeta repertoire profiling that used unique molecular barcoding. Smoking habits were recorded for all twin pairs, and each individual was classified as a current, former or never smoker. As concerns this clonotype: Its antigen has not been determined.

From the germline V gene, CDR1 is MNHNS and CDR2 is SASEGT. From its cysteine to its phenylalanine, the CDR3 spans 14 amino acids. The DNA is unrecorded. What the research found in general, with its limitations: Distinction between different T cell subtypes could not be achieved in the analysis. IBD patients had lower TCRbeta repertoire diversity, measured by the inverse Simpson index, than their healthy co-twins. The results gave no support for a single strong signal or clonotype linked to IBD. Repertoire similarity did not differ between concordant and discordant twins, which could be due to limited statistical power. Differing immunosuppressive treatments among patients may have added background noise and inter-individual variability to the repertoires. Fewer clonotypes were shared with other individuals by IBD patients than by healthy twins, most markedly in patients showing signs of disease activity.

Input material: blood. The source is a human donor with ulcerative colitis or Crohn's disease, or a healthy co-twin of an affected twin (not recorded which). The rearranged chain carries TRBV6-1 and TRBJ2-7; the TCRdb D gene call, TRBD1, has no DNA to confirm it. The CDR3 is CASTQGGGFYEQYF.